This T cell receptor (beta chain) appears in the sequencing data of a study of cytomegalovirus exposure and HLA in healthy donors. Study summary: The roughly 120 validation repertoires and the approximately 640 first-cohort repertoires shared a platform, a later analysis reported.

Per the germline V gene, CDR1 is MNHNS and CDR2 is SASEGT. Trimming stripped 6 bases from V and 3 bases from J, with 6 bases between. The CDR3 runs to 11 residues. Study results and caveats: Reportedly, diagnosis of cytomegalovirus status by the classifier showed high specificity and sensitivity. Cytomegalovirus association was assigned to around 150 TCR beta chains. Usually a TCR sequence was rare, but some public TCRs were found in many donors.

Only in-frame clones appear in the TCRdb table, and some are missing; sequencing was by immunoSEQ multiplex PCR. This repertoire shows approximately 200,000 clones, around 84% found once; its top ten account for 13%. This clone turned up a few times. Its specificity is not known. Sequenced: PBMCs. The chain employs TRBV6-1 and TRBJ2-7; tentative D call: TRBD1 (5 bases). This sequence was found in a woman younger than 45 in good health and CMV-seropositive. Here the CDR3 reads CASSDSYEQYF. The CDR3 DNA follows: TGTGCCAGCAGCGACAGCTACGAGCAGTACTTC.